This TCR beta chain was recovered during a study of shared clonotypes between healthy human individuals. Libraries were prepared by immunoSEQ multiplex PCR; TCRdb keeps only in-frame clonotypes and omits some of them. This table has 150,000 to 200,000 clones, 80% to 95% appearing once. This CDR3 comprises 14 residues. Germline loops: CDR1 MNHEY, CDR2 SMNVEV (reference sequence). Germline trimming cut 6 bases from V and 4 bases from J; bases unmatched to any gene: 5. The sample taken for sequencing was naive CD4+ T cells sorted from blood. Subset indicated: CD45RA+ positively selected. This clonotype was obtained from a woman in her thirties in good health. The chain links TRBV27 to TRBJ1-4; 7 bases align to TRBD1. The CDR3 region is CASSNRGINEKLFF. The CDR3 DNA is TGTGCCAGCAGCAACAGGGGCATTAATGAAAAACTGTTTTTT. Supplemented by reference TRBV27 and TRBJ1-4, the full variable domain reads EAQVTQNPRYLITVTGKKLTVTCSQNMNHEYMSWYRQDPGLGLRQIYYSMNVEVTDKGDVPEGYKVSRKEKRNFPLILESPSPNQTSLYFCASSNRGINEKLFFGSGTQLSVL.